This T cell receptor beta chain was recorded in a study of identical twins. One entry per CDR3 protein, called by TCRdb with MiXCR from the 5' RACE reads. In the table there are about 240,000 distinct CDR3 sequences, about 12% of which are singletons. Findings and limits, study-wide: Abundant beta clonotypes from cord blood bore fewer insertions; memory repertoires lacked this pattern.

This clonotype has a handful of counts. The target antigen is unknown. The sample was also reused in another study, on yellow fever vaccine responses in identical twins.

The sample was memory (CD45RO+) T cells sorted from blood. The clonotype originates from a woman in her late teens or twenties in good health.

CDR3 in DNA: TGTGCCAGCAGCTTATTAGGAGATACGCAGTATTTT. Translating gives CASSLLGDTQYF. This sequence joins TRBV7-2 and TRBJ2-3; D ambiguous. The V end was cut by 2 bases, the J end by 5 bases, with 5 bases between. The germline CDR1 and CDR2 sequences are SGHTA and FQGNSA. There are 12 residues in the CDR3.